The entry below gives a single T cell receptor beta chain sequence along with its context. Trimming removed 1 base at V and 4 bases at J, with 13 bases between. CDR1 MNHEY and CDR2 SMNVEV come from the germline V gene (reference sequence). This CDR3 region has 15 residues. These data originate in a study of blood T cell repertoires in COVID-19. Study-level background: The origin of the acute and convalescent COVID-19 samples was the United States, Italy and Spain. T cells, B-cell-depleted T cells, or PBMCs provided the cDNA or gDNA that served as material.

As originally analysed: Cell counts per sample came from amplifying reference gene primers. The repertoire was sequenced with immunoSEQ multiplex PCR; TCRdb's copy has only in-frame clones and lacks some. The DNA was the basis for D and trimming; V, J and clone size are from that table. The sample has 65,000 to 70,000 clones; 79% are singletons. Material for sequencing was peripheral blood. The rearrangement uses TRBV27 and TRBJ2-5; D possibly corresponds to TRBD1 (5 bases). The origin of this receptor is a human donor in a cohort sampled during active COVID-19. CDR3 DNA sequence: TGTGCCAGCAGTTTATATTCTCCAGGGTCAGAGACCCAGTACTTC. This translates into CASSLYSPGSETQYF.